Detailed here is one T cell receptor beta chain. The antigen remains undetermined. This sample stems from a study of shared clonotypes between healthy human individuals. Using immunoSEQ multiplex PCR, the repertoire was profiled, and TCRdb retains in-frame clones only, with some absent. Here the sample spans some 1 million clones, approximately 72% being singletons. The CDR3 contains 14 residues. Germline V gives CDR1 SGHTA, CDR2 FQGNSA. The V gene end was trimmed by 5 bases and the J gene end by 7 bases; junction bases not matched to a gene: 8. General study points: Around 5% of naive CD4 clonotypes were common to a handful of donors. Only blood was sampled, and tissue TCR repertoires likely differ from blood ones.

This chain links TRBV7-2 with TRBJ1-3, with 7 bases aligning to TRBD1. The specimen was memory CD4+ T cells sorted from blood. The subset here: CD45RA-negative fraction. This TCR came from a man aged 18 to 30 in good health. The CDR3 DNA reads TGTGCCAGCAGCCCAGGGGGGAAGACTAACACCATATATTTT. This gives the protein CASSPGGKTNTIYF.